This is a list of T cell receptor beta chains from one sample in a study of shared clonotypes between healthy human individuals. Using immunoSEQ multiplex PCR, the repertoire was profiled, and TCRdb retains in-frame clones only, with some absent. Among about 1 million clones listed, around 75% were seen once. Material: memory CD4+ T cells sorted from blood. The receptors come from a man aged 18 to 30 in good health. Both conserved end residues are trimmed from each CDR3.

v_gene | CDR3aa
TRBV15 | ATSRDELASGEQF
TRBV4-3 | ASSQQGGHEQY
TRBV19 | ASRRDGSYNSPLH
TRBV18 | ASSSGLAGVTGELF
TRBV18 | ASSPNLGGNDEAF
TRBV5-4 | ASGLGESYMEQF
TRBV30 | AWSVLGSSYEQY
TRBV7-9 | ASSLDGQGAYEQY
TRBV7-2 | ASSLGGHTEAF
TRBV7-2 | ASSSRGKLF
TRBV5-1 | ASSPSAGTNYGYT
TRBV19 | ASRTRGPGNTGELF
TRBV28 | ASSSPQGATDTQY
TRBV6-1 | ASSENQNGYT
TRBV5-5 | ASSSWTENSPLH
TRBV6-5 | ASSLGIGENNSPLH
TRBV9 | ASSPRGHLQETQY
TRBV5-6 | ASSLGQGALGNTIY
TRBV30 | AWSVGRSGNTIY
TRBV7-3 | ASSLTGQSGNTIY
TRBV9 | ASSDPSGELF
TRBV4-1 | ASSQPPAGIYEQY
TRBV9 | ASSVRDGSNGELF
TRBV18 | ASSPPSESYEQY
TRBV5-1 | ASSLGTSGRNLDYNEQF
TRBV6-1 | ASRDNLREQY
TRBV29-1 | SVPGTRGSTDTQY
TRBV28 | ASLRGTNQPQH
TRBV28 | ASTSGRPEQY
TRBV5-8 | ASRDRGLVGKLF
TRBV30 | AWSGGWDTDTQY
TRBV11-1 | ASSVPGPSYEQY
TRBV6-1 | ASSEAPAGWGYT